This T cell receptor (beta chain) was identified in a study of blood T cell repertoires in COVID-19. CDR3 length: 14 amino acids. The germline gives CDR1 MNHEY, CDR2 SMNVEV (reference sequence). The V end was cut by 2 bases, the J end by 2 bases, with 10 bases between. As processed by the authors: From reference gene primer amplification, estimates of nucleated cell counts were derived. The repertoire was sequenced with immunoSEQ multiplex PCR; TCRdb's copy has only in-frame clones and lacks some. The V and J calls and clone size come from that table; D and trimming were worked out from the DNA. The sample holds 85,000 to 120,000 clones; over 65% are singletons and the top ten take more than 5.5%.

Material: peripheral blood. This receptor was identified in an elderly man with COVID-19, enrolled during active disease. V usage is TRBV27 and J usage is TRBJ2-7; D is perhaps TRBD2 (5 bases). CDR3 in amino acids: CASSLGGPTYEQYF. The CDR3 bases are TGTGCCAGCAGTTTAGGCGGGCCCACCTACGAGCAGTACTTC.